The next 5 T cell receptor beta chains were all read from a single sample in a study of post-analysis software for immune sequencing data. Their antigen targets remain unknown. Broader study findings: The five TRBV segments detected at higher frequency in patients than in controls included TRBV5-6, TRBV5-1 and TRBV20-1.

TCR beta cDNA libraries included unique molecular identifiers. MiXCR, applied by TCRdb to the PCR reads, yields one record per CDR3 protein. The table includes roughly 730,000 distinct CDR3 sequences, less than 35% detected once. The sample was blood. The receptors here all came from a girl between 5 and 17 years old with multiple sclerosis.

DNA for the CDR3: TGTGCCAGCGGCCCATCCTGGGGGGCAGAGACCCAGTACTTC. It yields the protein CASGPSWGAETQYF. The genes are TRBV27 and TRBJ2-5; D may be TRBD1 or TRBD2 (6 bases each). The germline V and J ends were trimmed by 8 bases and 4 bases, with 17 bases remaining between them. The CDR3 spans 14 residues. CDR1 is MNHEY and CDR2 is SMNVEV in the germline V gene (reference sequence).

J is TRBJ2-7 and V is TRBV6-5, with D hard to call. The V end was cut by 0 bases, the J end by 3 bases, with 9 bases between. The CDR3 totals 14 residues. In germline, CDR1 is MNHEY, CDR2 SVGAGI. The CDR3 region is CASSYSRLNYEQYF. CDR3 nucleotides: TGTGCCAGCAGTTACTCTAGACTCAACTACGAGCAGTACTTC.

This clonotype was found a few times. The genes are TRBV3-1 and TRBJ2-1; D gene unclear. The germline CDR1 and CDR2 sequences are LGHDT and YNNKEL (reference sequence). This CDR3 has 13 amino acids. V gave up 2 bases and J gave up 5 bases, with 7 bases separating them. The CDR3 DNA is TGTGCCAGCAGCCAATCGGTAAACAATGAGCAGTTCTTC. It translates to CASSQSVNNEQFF.

The CDR3 DNA follows: TGTGCCAGCAGTTTTCGGACAGCTGGCGAGCAGTACTTC. This translates into CASSFRTAGEQYF. The chain carries TRBV28 and TRBJ2-7, with a tentative D call TRBD1 (6 bases). Germline loops: CDR1 MDHEN, CDR2 SYDVKM. The CDR3 is 13 amino acids. The germline V and J ends were trimmed by 3 bases and 6 bases, with 12 bases remaining between them.

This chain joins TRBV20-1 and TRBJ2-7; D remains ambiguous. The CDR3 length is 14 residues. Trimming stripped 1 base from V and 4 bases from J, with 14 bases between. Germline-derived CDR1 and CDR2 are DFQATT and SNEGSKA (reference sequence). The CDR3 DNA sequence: TGCAGTGCTAGAGTGCGCGGTAAAGGGTACGAGCAGTACTTC. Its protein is CSARVRGKGYEQYF.